The 12 T cell receptor beta chains below come from one sample, sequenced in a study of T cells in localized non-small cell lung cancer (TCRdb year 2020). Libraries were built with the immunoSEQ multiplex PCR assay. TCRdb took this table from immuneACCESS and kept in-frame rearrangements with V and J called. Such tables lack part of the clones; where checked against another copy, unresolved V genes explain under half of the gap, and the rest is unexplained. The table for this sample lists over 70,000 clones; less than 90% of them were counted only once. The ten largest account for just over 20% of the sample. This sample comprised peripheral blood, obtained before any cancer treatment. These TCRs come from a male donor aged 60 or over with stage III squamous cell lung carcinoma.

This chain uses TRBV6-5 with TRBJ1-3, with D possibly TRBD1 on 6 matching bases. The V and J ends lost 3 bases and 2 bases respectively, with 14 bases between them. The germline CDR1 and CDR2 sequences are MNHEY and SVGAGI. This CDR3 spans 16 amino acids. The DNA for the CDR3 is TGTGCCAGCAGTTATTCCATACAGGGAACTGGAAACACCATATATTTT. Translating gives CASSYSIQGTGNTIYF.

The V and J genes are TRBV5-8 and TRBJ1-5; TRBD1 agrees at 7 bases. The germline gives CDR1 SGHTS, CDR2 YDEGEE. The CDR3 extends over 15 amino acids. V dropped 3 bases and J dropped 7; count of bases not matched to a gene: 10. CDR3 in amino acids: CASSSGRQGGQPQHF. The CDR3 nucleotides are TGTGCCAGCAGCTCGGGCAGACAGGGCGGACAGCCCCAGCATTTT.

This chain connects TRBV7-2 to TRBJ2-4, with 7 bases lining up with TRBD1. After removal of 6 bases from V and 6 bases from J, the junction contained 8 bases not matched to a gene. The germline V gene encodes CDR1 SGHTA and CDR2 FQGNSA. There are 14 residues in the CDR3. The CDR3 DNA is TGTGCCAGCAGTCTGGACAGGCGGACAAACATTCAGTACTTC. It encodes CASSLDRRTNIQYF.

Written as DNA, the CDR3 is TGTGCCAGCTCCCAACCCCCAGATACGCAGTATTTT. Its translation: CASSQPPDTQYF. The gene calls are TRBV7-3 and TRBJ2-3, with D uncertain. Trimming pared 8 bases from V and 4 bases from J, leaving 10 bases between. CDR3 size: 12 residues. Looked up from germline, CDR1 is SGHTA and CDR2 is FQGTGA.

The J gene is TRBJ1-6, the V gene TRBV19; D gene unclear. The CDR3 has 13 residues. The germline CDR1 and CDR2 sequences are LNHDA and SQIVND (reference sequence). Trimming left V 6 bases short and J 9 bases short, with 12 bases between. Written as DNA, the CDR3 is TGTGCCAGTAGAACCGGGGAGGGTTCACCCCTCCACTTT. This codes for CASRTGEGSPLHF.

The chain combines TRBV19 with TRBJ1-5; D may be TRBD1 (5 bases). The CDR3 runs to 13 residues. Germline assignment: CDR1 LNHDA and CDR2 SQIVND (reference sequence). Trimming removed 11 bases from V and 5 bases from J, with 16 bases in between. CDR3: CASGQSRDQPQHF. The CDR3 DNA reads as TGTGCCTCCGGACAAAGCCGCGATCAGCCCCAGCATTTT.

The chain joins TRBV6-5 to TRBJ2-1, with no clear D. V was trimmed by 0 bases and J by 4 bases, leaving 7 bases between them. Germline V gene data show CDR1 as MNHEY and CDR2 as SVGAGI. This CDR3 has 14 residues. The CDR3: CASSYSSPYNEQFF. DNA for the CDR3: TGTGCCAGCAGTTACTCGAGCCCGTACAATGAGCAGTTCTTC.

V and J are TRBV6-5 and TRBJ1-6; D unresolved. V shed 6 bases and J shed 11 bases, with 11 bases lying between them. Germline values: CDR1 MNHEY, CDR2 SVGAGI. This CDR3 region has 12 residues. As DNA, the CDR3 is TGTGCCAGCAGGCGACGTGAGACACCCCTCCACTTT. The encoded protein is CASRRRETPLHF.

This clone showed up just once. The chain joins TRBV9 to TRBJ2-1, with D uncertain. Trimming shortened V by 0 bases and J by 5 bases, and 12 bases separated the two germline ends. In germline, CDR1 is SGDLS, CDR2 YYNGEE. There are 15 residues in the CDR3. The CDR3 nucleotides read TGTGCCAGCAGCGTAGGAAATCGGTCACACAATGAGCAGTTCTTC. Amino acids: CASSVGNRSHNEQFF.

The J gene is TRBJ1-6, the V gene TRBV6-1; D is unresolved. The CDR3 runs to 15 residues. Germline V gene lookup returns CDR1 MNHNS and CDR2 SASEGT. V was shortened by 7 bases and J by 3 bases, with 13 bases between the two germline ends. The CDR3 loop reads CASMPPPLYNSPLHF. Here the CDR3 DNA reads TGTGCCAGCATGCCCCCACCGCTCTATAATTCACCCCTCCACTTT.

V usage is TRBV27 and J usage is TRBJ1-6; 9 bases are shared with TRBD1. This CDR3 is 14 amino acids long. CDR1 is MNHEY and CDR2 is SMNVEV in the germline V gene (reference sequence). V gave up 8 bases and J gave up 6 bases; unmatched junction bases: 5. The CDR3 is CASGWGQGNSPLHF. The CDR3 region has the DNA TGTGCCAGCGGTTGGGGACAGGGTAATTCACCCCTCCACTTT.

A single count supports this clone. The CDR3 region has the DNA TGTGCCAGCCGGCCTGAGGGGGAGGCTAATGAAAAACTGTTTTTT. This translates into CASRPEGEANEKLFF. V and J are TRBV6-5 and TRBJ1-4; tentative D call: TRBD1 (6 bases). Germline CDR1 reads MNHEY; CDR2 reads SVGAGI. CDR3 size: 15 residues. Trimming cost V 8 bases and J 3 bases, with 16 bases left between them.